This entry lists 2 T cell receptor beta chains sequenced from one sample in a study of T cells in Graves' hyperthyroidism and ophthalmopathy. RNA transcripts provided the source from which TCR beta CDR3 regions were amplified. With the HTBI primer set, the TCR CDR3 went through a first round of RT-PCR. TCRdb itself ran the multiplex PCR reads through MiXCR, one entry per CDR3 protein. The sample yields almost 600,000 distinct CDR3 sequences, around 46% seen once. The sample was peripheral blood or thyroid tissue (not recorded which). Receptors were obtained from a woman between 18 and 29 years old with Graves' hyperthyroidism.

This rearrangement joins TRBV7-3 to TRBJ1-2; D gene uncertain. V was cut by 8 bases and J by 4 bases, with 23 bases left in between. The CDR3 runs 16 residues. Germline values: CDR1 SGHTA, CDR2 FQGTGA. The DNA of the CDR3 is TGTGCCAGCCCCTGGCACACCGGATTTGGAGGCTATGGCTACACCTTC. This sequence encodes CASPWHTGFGGYGYTF.

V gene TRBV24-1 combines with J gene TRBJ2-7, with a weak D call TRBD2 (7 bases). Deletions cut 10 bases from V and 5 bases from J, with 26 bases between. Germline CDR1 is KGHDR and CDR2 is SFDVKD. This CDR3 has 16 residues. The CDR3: CATRGEGDTLLDEQYF. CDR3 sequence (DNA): TGTGCCACTCGGGGGGAGGGGGACACGCTTTTGGACGAGCAGTACTTC.